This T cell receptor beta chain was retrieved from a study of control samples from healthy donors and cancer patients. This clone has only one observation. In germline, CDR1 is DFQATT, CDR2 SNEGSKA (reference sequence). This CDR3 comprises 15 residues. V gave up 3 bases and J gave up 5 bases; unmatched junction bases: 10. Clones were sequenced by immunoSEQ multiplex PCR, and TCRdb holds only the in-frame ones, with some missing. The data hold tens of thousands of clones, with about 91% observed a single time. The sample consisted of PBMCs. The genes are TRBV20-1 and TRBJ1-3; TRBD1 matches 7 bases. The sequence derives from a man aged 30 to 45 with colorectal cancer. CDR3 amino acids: CSASPKGGLRNTIYF. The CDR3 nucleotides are TGCAGTGCTAGTCCGAAAGGGGGCTTGAGAAACACCATATATTTT.